A single sample is the source of the 22 T cell receptor beta chains below, sequenced in a study of blood T cell repertoires in COVID-19. Data came from immunoSEQ multiplex PCR; TCRdb stores just in-frame clones and leaves some out. Of some 80,000 clones in the sample, about four fifths are singletons; the top ten hold approximately 5%. The specimen was peripheral blood. The receptors here all came from an elderly woman with active or convalescent COVID-19.

V is TRBV6-1 and J is TRBJ2-6; D may be TRBD2 (5 bases). CDR1 is MNHNS, CDR2 SASEGT, per germline. This CDR3 comprises 16 residues. Between the trimmed V and J ends, which lost 4 bases and 4 bases, there was a span of 14 bases. CDR3 residues: CASSGTRASGANVLTF. In nucleotides, the CDR3 is TGTGCCAGCAGTGGAACGAGGGCCTCCGGGGCCAACGTCCTGACTTTC.

Here the CDR3 DNA reads TGTGCCACCAGCAGAGCATGGGGCCGGAACACTGAAGCTTTCTTT. This sequence encodes CATSRAWGRNTEAFF. The J gene is TRBJ1-1, the V gene TRBV15; perhaps TRBD1 as D (5 bases). The germline CDR1 and CDR2 sequences are LNHNV and YYDKDF (reference sequence). Trimming took 1 base from V and 1 from J, leaving 10 bases between them. This CDR3 region has 15 residues. Together with reference TRBV15 and TRBJ1-1, the CDR3 gives the full variable domain: DAMVIQNPRYQVTQFGKPVTLSCSQTLNHNVMYWYQQKSSQAPKLLFHYYDKDFNNEADTPDNFQSRRPNTSFCFLDIRSPGLGDTAMYLCATSRAWGRNTEAFFGQGTRLTVV.

CDR3 in amino acids: CASSLGFGVGTDTQYF. The CDR3 DNA is TGTGCCAGCAGCTTGGGATTCGGGGTCGGAACAGATACGCAGTATTTT. The gene calls are TRBV5-4 and TRBJ2-3; a weak D match, TRBD2 (5 bases). The CDR3 sequence is 16 residues long. Trimming took off 0 bases at V and 3 bases at J, with 14 bases between the two ends. The germline V gene has CDR1 SGHNT and CDR2 YYREEE (reference sequence).

This clone was observed once. The gene calls are TRBV19 and TRBJ2-7, with 9 positions matching TRBD1. From germline, CDR1 is LNHDA and CDR2 SQIVND (reference sequence). The CDR3 sequence is 15 residues long. With V trimmed by 6 bases and J by 2 bases, 8 bases remained unmatched. The CDR3 nucleotides read TGTGCCAGTAGAAATACCGGGACAGGGACCTACGAGCAGTACTTC. It specifies CASRNTGTGTYEQYF.

This clone was recorded a few times. This chain uses TRBV5-1 with TRBJ1-3; 7 positions match TRBD1. Germline V CDR1 and CDR2: SGHRS, YFSETQ. J was trimmed by 0 bases and V by 3 bases; bases with no gene match: 6. This CDR3 comprises 16 residues. The CDR3: CASSSTTGPSGNTIYF. CDR3 coding DNA: TGCGCCAGCAGCTCAACGACAGGGCCCTCTGGAAACACCATATATTTT.

This clone has just one count. This sequence joins TRBV5-1 and TRBJ1-1; 10 nucleotides align to TRBD1. This CDR3 has 14 amino acids. The junction had 4 bases not matched to a gene; V was cut back by 4 bases and J by 4 bases. Germline V gene lookup returns CDR1 SGHRS and CDR2 YFSETQ. In nucleotides, the CDR3 is TGCGCCAGCAGCGGCGGGGACAGGGGCACTGAAGCTTTCTTT. This codes for CASSGGDRGTEAFF. The full variable domain, rest sourced from reference TRBV5-1 and TRBJ1-1, is KAGVTQTPRYLIKTRGQQVTLSCSPISGHRSVSWYQQTPGQGLQFLFEYFSETQRNKGNFPGRFSGRQFSNSRSEMNVSTLELGDSALYLCASSGGDRGTEAFFGQGTRLTVV.

This clone was detected only once. DNA for the CDR3: TGTGCCAGCAGACGAGGACAGGGTAGGACCGGGGAGCTGTTTTTT. Encoded protein: CASRRGQGRTGELFF. V is TRBV28 and J is TRBJ2-2; TRBD1 aligns across 8 bases. Losses at the gene ends were 6 bases for V and 5 bases for J; bases not matched to a gene: 8. The CDR3 sequence is 15 residues long. Germline V gene lookup returns CDR1 MDHEN and CDR2 SYDVKM.

This chain joins TRBV5-1 and TRBJ2-7, with D maybe TRBD1 (6 bases). The V and J ends lost 4 bases and 0 bases respectively, with 11 bases between them. The CDR3 contains 14 residues. Germline V gives CDR1 SGHRS, CDR2 YFSETQ. The CDR3 DNA reads as TGCGCCAGCAGCCCGCAGGGGAGCTCCTACGAGCAGTACTTC. As protein: CASSPQGSSYEQYF.

The V gene is TRBV28, the J gene TRBJ2-3, with D unresolved. In germline, CDR1 is MDHEN, CDR2 SYDVKM. The CDR3 is made up of 12 amino acids. The V end lost 11 bases, the J end lost 3 bases, and 12 bases lay between the germline ends. The CDR3 loop is CALIDWTDTQYF. CDR3 in DNA: TGTGCCCTTATCGACTGGACAGATACGCAGTATTTT.

V and J are TRBV5-4 and TRBJ2-4; TRBD1 is a possible D gene (6 bases). The CDR3 covers 14 residues. The V and J ends lost 5 bases and 3 bases respectively, with 12 bases between them. CDR1 is SGHNT, CDR2 YYREEE, per germline (reference sequence). CDR3 sequence: CASRPWTVKNIQYF. The CDR3 DNA is TGTGCCAGCAGACCGTGGACAGTCAAAAACATTCAGTACTTC.

This clone was observed a few times. The V gene is TRBV9, the J gene TRBJ1-1; D call uncertain. The CDR3 runs 15 residues. CDR1 and CDR2 from the germline V gene are SGDLS and YYNGEE. V lost 1 base to trimming and J lost 0 bases, with 10 bases between them. CDR3 sequence (DNA): TGTGCCAGCAGCGTACTCCAGGAATTGAACACTGAAGCTTTCTTT. Its translation is CASSVLQELNTEAFF.

This clone was counted between two and nine times. The chain combines TRBV7-9 with TRBJ1-6; D ambiguous. V was shortened by 5 bases and J by 10 bases, with 15 bases between the two germline ends. This CDR3 region has 14 residues. Germline values: CDR1 SEHNR, CDR2 FQNEAQ (reference sequence). The CDR3 DNA follows: TGTGCCAGCAGCCTAAGTGGGTCTAGCTCACCCCTCCACTTT. Its translation is CASSLSGSSSPLHF.

This sequence joins TRBV5-1 and TRBJ2-5, with D maybe TRBD2 (6 bases). Germline V gives CDR1 SGHRS, CDR2 YFSETQ. CDR3 size: 17 residues. V dropped 0 bases and J dropped 5 bases, with 20 bases sitting between them. Written as DNA, the CDR3 is TGCGCCAGCAGCTTGGGGGCGGGGCGCCTACTCGTTGAGACCCAGTACTTC. Translated, it gives CASSLGAGRLLVETQYF.

The chain is built from TRBV3-1 (or the pseudogene TRBV3-2) and TRBJ1-5, with D tentatively TRBD1 (5 bases). CDR1 LGHDT and CDR2 YNNKEL come from the germline V gene (reference sequence). The germline V and J ends were trimmed by 0 bases and 0 bases, with 21 bases remaining between them. The CDR3 length is 20 residues. This CDR3 reads CASSQDSSGFHNNSNQPQHF. CDR3 coding DNA: TGTGCCAGCAGCCAAGATTCGTCAGGGTTCCACAATAATAGCAATCAGCCCCAGCATTTT.

The DNA for the CDR3 is TGCAGCGGTTCGGGGGGTTTAGAGACCCAGTACTTC. As protein: CSGSGGLETQYF. The chain uses TRBV29-1 and TRBJ2-5; 7 bases line up with TRBD2. In germline, CDR1 is SQVTM, CDR2 ANQGSEA. CDR3 length equals 12 residues. V shed 7 bases and J 4 bases; nucleotides not matched to a gene: 6.

The V and J genes are TRBV7-2 and TRBJ2-4; TRBD2 matches at 11 bases. The CDR3 spans 17 residues. In germline, CDR1 is SGHTA, CDR2 FQGNSA. V lost 5 bases to trimming and J lost 1 base; unmatched junction nucleotides: 7. The CDR3 DNA reads as TGTGCCAGCAGCCCCCGACTAGCGGGGTCCGCCAAAAACATTCAGTACTTC. Translating it yields CASSPRLAGSAKNIQYF.

This sequence joins TRBV19 and TRBJ2-7, with 7 bases lining up with TRBD2. The germline V gene encodes CDR1 LNHDA and CDR2 SQIVND (reference sequence). The ends lost 3 bases at V and 3 bases at J; junction bases unmatched: 5. This CDR3 comprises 14 residues. Here the CDR3 DNA reads TGTGCCAGTAGTATGGGGCTAGCGGACTACGAGCAGTACTTC. It translates to CASSMGLADYEQYF.

CDR3 region: CASSTGQGHGYTF. The CDR3 coding sequence is TGTGCCAGCAGCACGGGACAGGGGCATGGCTACACCTTC. This chain links TRBV7-9 with TRBJ1-2; TRBD1 matches at 10 bases. This CDR3 has 13 residues. CDR1 and CDR2 (germline): SEHNR, FQNEAQ (reference sequence). The ends lost 5 bases at V and 6 bases at J; junction bases unmatched: 3.

The rearrangement joins TRBV12-3 or TRBV12-4 to TRBJ2-1, with TRBD1 identical over 7 bases. Losses at the gene ends were 5 bases for V and 10 bases for J; bases not matched to a gene: 8. The CDR3 has 13 residues. The CDR3 reads CASSPGTDNEQFF. In nucleotides, the CDR3 is TGTGCCAGCAGTCCCGGGACAGATAACGAGCAGTTCTTC.

V gene TRBV28 combines with J gene TRBJ2-1; TRBD2 matches 10 bases. The germline gives CDR1 MDHEN, CDR2 SYDVKM. The CDR3 has 19 residues. Trimming cost V 2 bases and J 3 bases; bases outside gene matches: 13. DNA for the CDR3: TGTGCCAGCAGTTTAACCCCTTCATTAGCGGGAGGACTCTACAATGAGCAGTTCTTC. Translation gives CASSLTPSLAGGLYNEQFF.

The chain has TRBV6-2 or TRBV6-3 and TRBJ1-2, with D possibly matching TRBD1 (6 bases). This CDR3 spans 15 amino acids. Trimming removed 5 bases at V and 4 bases at J, with 17 bases between. From germline, CDR1 is MNHEY and CDR2 SVGEGT. The CDR3 region is CASSKSGVVGYGYTF. In nucleotides, the CDR3 is TGTGCCAGCAGTAAATCAGGGGTCGTCGGCTATGGCTACACCTTC.

The chain uses TRBV5-1 and TRBJ1-2; 8 bases map to TRBD1. This CDR3 has 16 residues. Trimming cost V 0 bases and J 2 bases; bases outside gene matches: 6. Germline V gene sequence: CDR1 SGHRS, CDR2 YFSETQ. CDR3 region: CASSLDPTGANYGYTF. The CDR3 region has the DNA TGCGCCAGCAGCTTGGATCCGACAGGGGCCAACTATGGCTACACCTTC. The entire variable domain, with the rest obtained from reference TRBV5-1 and TRBJ1-2, is as follows: KAGVTQTPRYLIKTRGQQVTLSCSPISGHRSVSWYQQTPGQGLQFLFEYFSETQRNKGNFPGRFSGRQFSNSRSEMNVSTLELGDSALYLCASSLDPTGANYGYTFGSGTRLTVV.